These 30 T cell receptor beta chains originate from one sample sequenced in a study of CD8 T cells in ankylosing spondylitis. TCRdb reprocessed the 5' RACE reads via MiXCR and lists one record per CDR3 protein. The sample includes about 280,000 distinct CDR3 sequences, around 19% of them seen just once. The specimen was blood, either unsorted or a sorted T cell fraction (not recorded which). Receptor source: a male donor with ankylosing spondylitis or in good health (not recorded which).

This clonotype has just a few counts. This rearrangement joins TRBV12-3 or TRBV12-4 to TRBJ2-1; TRBD2 aligns across 7 bases. The CDR3 runs 20 residues. Trimming cost V 5 bases and J 0 bases; bases outside gene matches: 19. The CDR3 loop is CASSPLAVFAGAPSYNEQFF. The CDR3 nucleotides read TGTGCCAGCAGTCCTTTGGCGGTATTTGCGGGAGCCCCCTCCTACAATGAGCAGTTCTTC.

CDR3 in amino acids: CASSLQASGKDTQYF. Written as DNA, the CDR3 is TGTGCCAGCAGCTTACAGGCTAGCGGGAAGGATACGCAGTATTTT. V usage is TRBV7-2 and J usage is TRBJ2-3; 9 bases line up with TRBD2. J lost 6 bases, V lost 2 bases, and 6 bases had no gene match. This CDR3 is 15 amino acids long. Germline V gene data show CDR1 as SGHTA and CDR2 as FQGNSA.

The chain uses TRBV3-1 and TRBJ2-5, with D possibly being TRBD1 or TRBD2 (6 bases each). CDR3 size: 14 residues. V lost 2 bases, J lost 2 bases, and 9 bases lay in between. CDR1 is LGHDT, CDR2 YNNKEL, per germline (reference sequence). In DNA, the CDR3 is TGTGCCAGCAGCCAACAGGGGAGGCAAGAGACCCAGTACTTC. Its protein product is CASSQQGRQETQYF.

The J gene is TRBJ1-5, the V gene TRBV3-1, with D tentatively TRBD1 (5 bases). CDR3 length: 14 residues. Trimming removed 1 base from V and 6 bases from J, with 10 bases in between. The germline V gene encodes CDR1 LGHDT and CDR2 YNNKEL (reference sequence). The CDR3 sequence: CASSQGREGQPQHF. CDR3 nucleotides: TGTGCCAGCAGCCAAGGCAGGGAGGGTCAGCCCCAGCATTTT.

The gene calls are TRBV15 and TRBJ1-3; 7 nucleotides line up with TRBD1. CDR1 LNHNV and CDR2 YYDKDF come from the germline V gene (reference sequence). The CDR3 spans 15 residues. V shed 5 bases and J 0 bases; nucleotides not matched to a gene: 4. The CDR3 DNA reads TGTGCCACCAGCCCGTGGGACAGCTCTGGAAACACCATATATTTT. It codes for CATSPWDSSGNTIYF.

This clonotype was counted only a few times. The chain carries TRBV20-1 and TRBJ2-6; D call uncertain. The CDR3 consists of 14 residues. Germline CDR1 DFQATT, CDR2 SNEGSKA (reference sequence). Trimming pared 3 bases from V and 0 bases from J, leaving 6 bases between. The CDR3 sequence is CSARDYSGANVLTF. The CDR3 region has the DNA TGCAGTGCTAGGGATTACTCTGGGGCCAACGTCCTGACTTTC.

This clonotype was detected a few times. The J gene is TRBJ1-2, the V gene TRBV27; tentative D call: TRBD1 (5 bases). This CDR3 region has 13 residues. The germline V gene has CDR1 MNHEY and CDR2 SMNVEV (reference sequence). Trimming stripped 5 bases from V and 4 bases from J, with 11 bases between. The CDR3 DNA is TGTGCCAGCAGTCTGACCGGGACCTATGGCTACACCTTC. Protein product: CASSLTGTYGYTF.

The chain recombines TRBV30 with TRBJ1-5, with 12 bases aligning to TRBD1. J lost 6 bases, V lost 2 bases, and 5 bases had no gene match. The V gene's germline CDR1 is GTSNPN and CDR2 SVGIG (reference sequence). The CDR3 consists of 15 residues. Written as DNA, the CDR3 is TGTGCCTGGAGTACCGGGACAGGGGGCACTCAGCCCCAGCATTTT. Residues: CAWSTGTGGTQPQHF.

The chain combines TRBV12-3 or TRBV12-4 with TRBJ1-1; unclear D gene. Trimming removed 0 bases from V and 0 bases from J, with 8 bases in between. The CDR3 runs 15 residues. Here the CDR3 reads CASSLAEGLNTEAFF. In nucleotides, the CDR3 is TGTGCCAGCAGTTTAGCGGAGGGATTGAACACTGAAGCTTTCTTT.

The chain recombines TRBV12-3 or TRBV12-4 with TRBJ2-3; 14 bases line up with TRBD2. V dropped 6 bases and J dropped 6; count of bases not matched to a gene: 14. The CDR3 contains 18 residues. This CDR3 reads CASSRGLAGVGGVDTQYF. In DNA form, the CDR3 reads TGTGCCAGCAGCCGGGGACTAGCGGGAGTGGGGGGCGTGGATACGCAGTATTTT.

This chain joins TRBV5-1 and TRBJ2-7, with D maybe TRBD2 (5 bases). Germline V gives CDR1 SGHRS, CDR2 YFSETQ. V gave up 4 bases and J gave up 2 bases, with 16 bases separating them. CDR3 length: 15 amino acids. CDR3 sequence (DNA): TGCGCCAGCAGCGAAACGGGATCGCCCCCCTACGAGCAGTACGTC. This translates into CASSETGSPPYEQYV.

The CDR3 DNA sequence: TGTGCCAGCTCAGCTCTCCCTAGCGGGGGCCTCGGGGAGACCCAGTACTTC. It yields the protein CASSALPSGGLGETQYF. The chain is built from TRBV18 and TRBJ2-5, with TRBD2 matching 10 bases. Germline V gene sequence: CDR1 KGHSH, CDR2 LQKENI. The V gene end was trimmed by 5 bases and the J gene end by 5 bases; junction bases not matched to a gene: 14. CDR3 length: 17 residues.

This clonotype turned up a few times. V and J are TRBV28 and TRBJ1-3; D gene unclear. Germline V lookup: CDR1 MDHEN, CDR2 SYDVKM. Trimming removed 4 bases at V and 0 bases at J, with 7 bases between. This CDR3 has 14 amino acids. This chain's CDR3 is CASSSRFSGNTIYF. Written as DNA, the CDR3 is TGTGCCAGCAGTTCGCGGTTCTCTGGAAACACCATATATTTT.

The genes are TRBV6-1 and TRBJ1-3; unclear D gene. In germline, CDR1 is MNHNS, CDR2 SASEGT. The CDR3 is made up of 14 amino acids. V shed 0 bases and J shed 4 bases, with 7 bases lying between them. CDR3 bases: TGTGCCAGCAGTGAAGCAGCCAGAGGAAACACCATATATTTT. Its translation is CASSEAARGNTIYF.

A few counts support this clonotype. CDR3 nucleotides: TGTGCCATCAGTGAGTCGACGCCGAGCTCTGGAAACACCATATATTTT. Protein product: CAISESTPSSGNTIYF. This chain uses TRBV10-3 with TRBJ1-3; D gene ambiguous. The CDR3 is 16 amino acids. CDR1 ENHRY and CDR2 SYGVKD come from the germline V gene. V was pared by 0 bases and J by 0 bases, with 9 bases between.

Ten or more counts support this clonotype. The gene calls are TRBV12-3 or TRBV12-4 and TRBJ2-2; a weak D match, TRBD2 (5 bases). The CDR3 has 14 amino acids. With 5 bases removed from V and 5 bases from J, the gap between germline ends came to 12 bases. The CDR3 loop reads CASSPARRTGELFF. CDR3 bases: TGTGCCAGCAGTCCCGCACGGAGGACCGGGGAGCTGTTTTTT.

The V and J genes are TRBV5-1 and TRBJ1-2; 11 bases map to TRBD1. There are 14 residues in the CDR3. Germline CDR1 reads SGHRS; CDR2 reads YFSETQ. V was clipped by 5 bases and J by 7 bases; unmatched bases: 7. This CDR3 is CASRGQGARGGYTF. Written as DNA, the CDR3 is TGCGCCAGCAGAGGACAGGGGGCGAGGGGTGGCTACACCTTC.

In this sample, this clonotype turned up many times. The chain has TRBV4-1 and TRBJ2-3; D ambiguous. V dropped 3 bases and J dropped 6 bases, with 13 bases sitting between them. The CDR3 runs to 14 residues. Germline V gene lookup returns CDR1 MGHRA and CDR2 YSYEKL. CDR3: CASSQEPMGDTQYF. The CDR3 bases are TGCGCCAGCAGCCAGGAACCAATGGGGGATACGCAGTATTTT.

In its sample, this clonotype was seen many times. The CDR3 loop is CASSQVGTGTDTQYF. In DNA form, the CDR3 reads TGTGCCAGCAGCCAAGTAGGGACAGGCACAGATACGCAGTATTTT. The chain joins TRBV3-1 to TRBJ2-3; 7 nucleotides align to TRBD1. The CDR3 has 15 amino acids. Germline V gene sequence: CDR1 LGHDT, CDR2 YNNKEL (reference sequence). The ends lost 1 base at V and 1 base at J; junction bases unmatched: 2.

This clonotype turned up a few times. The chain links TRBV11-2 to TRBJ1-1; D is possibly TRBD1 (5 bases). This CDR3 contains 18 residues. Per the germline V gene, CDR1 is SGHAT and CDR2 is FQNNGV. The ends were cut back, 7 bases at V and 0 bases at J, with 24 bases in the middle. Written as DNA, the CDR3 is TGTGCCAGCACTTTCCGCGGGGACCCCGGAGGGTTGAACACTGAAGCTTTCTTT. It encodes CASTFRGDPGGLNTEAFF.

V usage is TRBV7-9 and J usage is TRBJ1-1; D possibly corresponds to TRBD1 (5 bases). The CDR3 sequence is 14 residues long. Germline loops: CDR1 SEHNR, CDR2 FQNEAQ (reference sequence). The germline V and J ends were trimmed by 3 bases and 1 base, with 9 bases remaining between them. For the CDR3, the DNA is TGTGCCAGCAGCTTTGGACAAAGGAACACTGAAGCTTTCTTT. It translates to CASSFGQRNTEAFF.

V is TRBV9 and J is TRBJ2-4; D call uncertain. The V and J ends lost 0 bases and 0 bases respectively, with 4 bases between them. Germline assignment: CDR1 SGDLS and CDR2 YYNGEE. CDR3 size: 14 residues. The CDR3 DNA reads TGTGCCAGCAGCGTAGGAGTAGCCAAAAACATTCAGTACTTC. This codes for CASSVGVAKNIQYF. The entire variable domain, with the rest obtained from reference TRBV9 and TRBJ2-4, is as follows: DSGVTQTPKHLITATGQRVTLRCSPRSGDLSVYWYQQSLDQGLQFLIQYYNGEERAKGNILERFSAQQFPDLHSELNLSSLELGDSALYFCASSVGVAKNIQYFGAGTRLSVL.

The chain couples TRBV3-1 to TRBJ1-1; D unresolved. Trimming removed 4 bases at V and 8 bases at J, with 14 bases between. There are 13 residues in the CDR3. Germline CDR1 LGHDT, CDR2 YNNKEL (reference sequence). The CDR3 nucleotides are TGTGCCAGCAGCCCCTCCCAGGCCCGAGAAGCTTTCTTT. As protein: CASSPSQAREAFF.

A few counts support this clonotype. This sequence joins TRBV3-1 and TRBJ2-4; D may match TRBD1 or TRBD2 (5 bases each). Deletions cut 1 base from V and 6 bases from J, with 16 bases between. Germline V gene data show CDR1 as LGHDT and CDR2 as YNNKEL (reference sequence). CDR3 length: 16 amino acids. CDR3 sequence (DNA): TGTGCCAGCAGCCAAGGGTCCGGGGACCGACCAAACATTCAGTACTTC. Translated: CASSQGSGDRPNIQYF.

Only a few counts were recorded for this clonotype. The chain couples TRBV11-2 to TRBJ2-7; 13 nucleotides align to TRBD2. In germline, CDR1 is SGHAT, CDR2 FQNNGV. CDR3 size: 16 residues. V lost 1 base, J lost 5 bases, and 5 bases stayed unmatched. CDR3 nucleotides: TGTGCCAGCAGCTTAGGGGGACTAGCGGGATTCCACGAGCAGTACGTC. As protein: CASSLGGLAGFHEQYV.

This clonotype has more than one count but fewer than ten. The gene calls are TRBV11-2 and TRBJ1-5; D uncertain. The V and J ends lost 6 bases and 7 bases respectively, with 19 bases between them. The CDR3 covers 15 residues. The germline gives CDR1 SGHAT, CDR2 FQNNGV. The CDR3 DNA sequence: TGTGCCAGCAGTCCCCAAAACGGTGGCCGCCAGCCCCAGCATTTT. It encodes CASSPQNGGRQPQHF.

The DNA of the CDR3 is TGTGCCAGCAGCGGCCCCGGGGGAGGGCCTAGAGATACGCAGTATTTT. Translating gives CASSGPGGGPRDTQYF. V and J are TRBV9 and TRBJ2-3; the match to TRBD2 covers 7 bases. The CDR3 covers 16 residues. Germline trimming cut 3 bases from V and 5 bases from J; bases unmatched to any gene: 12. From germline, CDR1 is SGDLS and CDR2 YYNGEE.

This chain links TRBV28 with TRBJ1-2; weak D call: TRBD1 (5 bases). The germline V gene encodes CDR1 MDHEN and CDR2 SYDVKM. This CDR3 is 14 amino acids long. V was shortened by 5 bases and J by 4 bases, with 14 bases between the two germline ends. DNA for the CDR3: TGTGCCAGCAGTGCCGCCGGGGGGGGCTATGGCTACACCTTC. Its protein is CASSAAGGGYGYTF.

This clonotype was seen a handful of times. The genes are TRBV12-3 or TRBV12-4 and TRBJ2-1; 8 bases line up with TRBD1. The junction had 12 bases not matched to a gene; V was cut back by 6 bases and J by 2 bases. This CDR3 has 17 residues. This CDR3 reads CASSLTLDRAPYNEQFF. The CDR3 bases are TGTGCCAGCAGCCTCACCCTGGACAGGGCGCCCTACAATGAGCAGTTCTTC.

The genes are TRBV2 and TRBJ2-5; 14 bases map to TRBD2. Losses at the gene ends were 5 bases for V and 5 bases for J; bases not matched to a gene: 4. The length of the CDR3 is 15 residues. The germline gives CDR1 SNHLY, CDR2 FYNNEI. CDR3 loop: CASSKTSGGAETQYF. The CDR3, as DNA: TGTGCCAGCAGTAAGACTAGCGGGGGGGCGGAGACCCAGTACTTC.